The 20 T cell receptor beta chains listed next were all sequenced from one sample in a study of blood T cells in healthy people across ages. A J-beta primer mix and a sample-barcoded 5' primer were used in a second PCR of about 7 to 12 cycles. MiXCR, run by TCRdb on the 5' RACE reads, gives a single entry per CDR3 protein. In the table there are roughly 2 million distinct CDR3 sequences, around half of which are singletons. What was sequenced was blood. These TCRs come from a woman between 40 and 50 years old in good health.

V gene TRBV6-2 or TRBV6-3 combines with J gene TRBJ2-3; D not certain. Germline V lookup: CDR1 MNHEY, CDR2 SVGEGT. The CDR3 contains 15 residues. V was clipped by 5 bases and J by 1 base, with 13 bases between them. CDR3 loop: CASSPYGVGTDTQYF. The DNA for the CDR3 is TGTGCCAGCAGTCCTTATGGGGTTGGCACAGATACGCAGTATTTT.

The J gene is TRBJ1-2, the V gene TRBV29-1; D unclear. Germline V gene sequence: CDR1 SQVTM, CDR2 ANQGSEA. With 4 bases removed from V and 0 bases from J, the gap between germline ends came to 15 bases. CDR3 length: 15 amino acids. In DNA, the CDR3 is TGCAGCGTTGTAACAGAGACCCTAGCTAACTATGGCTACACCTTC. It is translated as CSVVTETLANYGYTF.

This clonotype showed up just a few times. The chain employs TRBV6-1 and TRBJ1-1; D not certain. The CDR3 length is 13 residues. Germline values: CDR1 MNHNS, CDR2 SASEGT. V was clipped by 5 bases and J by 5 bases, with 12 bases between them. CDR3 protein: CASSSLGKTEAFF. The DNA of the CDR3 is TGTGCCAGCAGTTCGTTAGGGAAGACTGAAGCTTTCTTT.

This chain joins TRBV4-1 and TRBJ1-2, with 10 bases that match TRBD1. CDR3 length: 14 residues. Germline values: CDR1 MGHRA, CDR2 YSYEKL. V lost 4 bases and J lost 8; bases outside the gene matches: 7. CDR3 in amino acids: CASSPTGGAQGYTF. Here the CDR3 DNA reads TGCGCCAGCAGCCCGACAGGGGGCGCGCAGGGCTACACCTTC.

This chain joins TRBV12-3 or TRBV12-4 and TRBJ1-2; no reliable D call. Trimming stripped 3 bases from V and 0 bases from J, with 5 bases between. There are 13 residues in the CDR3. Written as DNA, the CDR3 is TGTGCCAGCAGTTTCCCAACTAACTATGGCTACACCTTC. It encodes CASSFPTNYGYTF.

This chain links TRBV4-3 with TRBJ2-1; 7 nucleotides match TRBD1. Trimming cost V 0 bases and J 8 bases; bases outside gene matches: 4. There are 14 residues in the CDR3. Per the germline V gene, CDR1 is LGHNA and CDR2 is YSLEER. The CDR3 DNA reads TGCGCCAGCAGCCAAGAGACAGGGTCGGATGAGCAGTTCTTC. This encodes CASSQETGSDEQFF.

This clonotype has a handful of counts. The CDR3 sequence: CATSGGNAQPQHF. As DNA, the CDR3 is TGTGCCACCTCAGGGGGCAATGCCCAGCCCCAGCATTTT. The chain has TRBV27 and TRBJ1-5; TRBD1 matches at 8 bases. The ends lost 10 bases at V and 7 bases at J; junction bases unmatched: 9. CDR3 length: 13 residues. The germline V gene has CDR1 MNHEY and CDR2 SMNVEV (reference sequence).

The chain carries TRBV25-1 and TRBJ2-3, with D unclear. The CDR3 has 15 amino acids. Trimming stripped 4 bases from V and 2 bases from J, with 13 bases between. The germline V gene has CDR1 MGHDK and CDR2 SYGVNS. CDR3 region: CASSGHGVITDTQYF. CDR3 bases: TGTGCCAGCAGTGGACACGGAGTAATCACAGATACGCAGTATTTT.

The CDR3 DNA reads as TGTGCCAGCAGGGAACAGGGTCCGTCGGAGACCCAGTTCTTC. Protein product: CASREQGPSETQFF. The V call is TRBV2, the J call TRBJ2-1, with a tentative D call TRBD1 (6 bases). The germline V and J ends were trimmed by 6 bases and 13 bases, with 22 bases remaining between them. Germline V lookup: CDR1 SNHLY, CDR2 FYNNEI. The CDR3 has 14 residues.

The J gene is TRBJ2-5, the V gene TRBV24-1, with 11 bases lining up with TRBD2. The germline V gene has CDR1 KGHDR and CDR2 SFDVKD. V dropped 5 bases and J dropped 4; count of bases not matched to a gene: 5. The CDR3 consists of 15 residues. CDR3 loop: CATSGAGLAGETQYF. The CDR3 DNA sequence: TGTGCCACCAGTGGGGCCGGACTAGCGGGAGAGACCCAGTACTTC.

J is TRBJ2-5 and V is TRBV7-2; D might be TRBD1 or TRBD2, each matching 5 bases. Germline assignment: CDR1 SGHTA and CDR2 FQGNSA. Trimming stripped 5 bases from V and 4 bases from J, with 11 bases between. The CDR3 sequence is 13 residues long. The DNA for the CDR3 is TGTGCCAGCAGCGAGGGGCAAATAGAGACCCAGTACTTC. Protein product: CASSEGQIETQYF.

This rearrangement joins TRBV29-1 to TRBJ1-2, with 8 bases lining up with TRBD1. CDR3 length: 14 residues. The germline V gene encodes CDR1 SQVTM and CDR2 ANQGSEA. Here the CDR3 DNA reads TGCGGATCTCTATTCATTGGACAGGGTTTGGGCTACACCTTC. Its protein is CGSLFIGQGLGYTF.

This clonotype was seen only a few times. V is TRBV7-2 and J is TRBJ1-1, with D perhaps matching TRBD1 (5 bases). Germline V gene data show CDR1 as SGHTA and CDR2 as FQGNSA. Trimming pared 5 bases from V and 3 bases from J, leaving 13 bases between. The CDR3 is 14 residues long. This chain's CDR3 is CASSLRWGDTEAFF. CDR3 DNA: TGTGCCAGCAGCCTACGGTGGGGGGACACTGAAGCTTTCTTT.

The chain employs TRBV18 and TRBJ1-2, with 8 nucleotides matching TRBD1. With 3 bases clipped from V and 2 bases from J, the junction kept 17 bases outside the gene matches. Germline lookup yields CDR1 KGHSH and CDR2 LQKENI. This CDR3 contains 19 residues. CDR3 amino acids: CASSPSPGTGGGKNYGYTF. For the CDR3, the DNA is TGTGCCAGCTCACCGTCCCCAGGGACAGGAGGGGGGAAGAACTATGGCTACACCTTC.

The gene calls are TRBV28 and TRBJ2-5, with TRBD1 matching over 7 bases. Matching the DNA end better, TRBJ2-7 makes the J call doubtful. CDR3 length: 15 amino acids. The germline V gene encodes CDR1 MDHEN and CDR2 SYDVKM. CDR3 sequence reads: CASSVSSGQTYEQYF. The CDR3 DNA follows: TGTGCCAGCAGTGTCTCTTCGGGACAGACCTACGAGCAGTACTTC.

As to this clonotype: One end of the junction varies from germline; a read error may be responsible. The V and J genes are TRBV7-9 and TRBJ1-6; D unresolved. Germline CDR1 is SEHNR and CDR2 is FQNEAQ (reference sequence). CDR3 length: 15 amino acids. The CDR3 loop is CASSSPGGVRSPPHF. In nucleotides, the CDR3 is TGTGCCAGCAGCTCCCCAGGCGGTGTCCGGTCACCCCCCCACTTT. Drawing the rest from reference TRBV7-9 and TRBJ1-6, the complete variable domain is DTGVSQNPRHKITKRGQNVTFRCDPISEHNRLYWYRQTLGQGPEFLTYFQNEAQLEKSRLLSDRFSAERPKGSFSTLEIQRTEQGDSAMYLCASSSPGGVRSPPHFGNGTRLTVT.

The chain has TRBV5-1 and TRBJ2-1; tentative D call: TRBD2 (5 bases). V gave up 5 bases and J gave up 10 bases, with 16 bases separating them. The germline V gene encodes CDR1 SGHRS and CDR2 YFSETQ. The CDR3 has 13 amino acids. This chain's CDR3 is CASRRVQSPEQFF. DNA of the CDR3: TGCGCCAGCAGGAGGGTTCAGAGTCCCGAGCAGTTCTTC.

This clonotype appeared a few times. This chain links TRBV4-2 with TRBJ2-1; 8 positions agree with TRBD1. The CDR3 extends over 15 amino acids. Germline CDR1 reads LGHNA; CDR2 reads YNFKEQ. V lost 4 bases, J lost 5 bases, and 7 bases stayed unmatched. CDR3 residues: CASSRQGSSNNEQFF. Here the CDR3 DNA reads TGTGCCAGCAGCCGACAGGGGAGTTCTAACAATGAGCAGTTCTTC.

The CDR3 coding sequence is TGCAGTGTACCTCCTCGACTAGCGGACAATGAGCAGTTCTTC. It codes for CSVPPRLADNEQFF. The chain uses TRBV20-1 and TRBJ2-1, with TRBD2 matching 9 bases. CDR3 length: 14 residues. Germline CDR1 and CDR2: DFQATT and SNEGSKA (reference sequence). V gave up 7 bases and J gave up 5 bases; unmatched junction bases: 9.

The chain carries TRBV28 and TRBJ2-5, with a possible D match to TRBD1 (5 bases). V dropped 1 base and J dropped 5 bases, with 11 bases sitting between them. Germline CDR1 is MDHEN and CDR2 is SYDVKM. The length of the CDR3 is 14 residues. CDR3 DNA sequence: TGTGCCAGCAGTTTATTAGGGGTGGGGGAGACCCAGTACTTC. This translates into CASSLLGVGETQYF.